The sequence of this TCR beta chain was determined in a study of post-analysis software for immune sequencing data. About the study: Clinical courses comprised relapsing-remitting, secondary progressive and progressive-relapsing multiple sclerosis.

Presence of unique molecular identifiers characterized the TCR beta cDNA libraries. Each batch of roughly 1 to 10 million T cells produced roughly 0.5 million cDNA molecules. TCRdb fed the PCR reads into MiXCR, producing one record per CDR3 protein. The table shows over 700,000 distinct CDR3 sequences, with roughly 27% occurring only once. This clonotype was detected a few times. Its antigen is currently unknown. The CDR3 contains 13 residues. Study-wide results and limits: Controls showed significantly higher normalized Chao1 diversity than did multiple sclerosis patients. Relative to controls, patients had a few TRBV segments at higher frequency, with TRBV5-6, TRBV5-1 and TRBV20-1 among these.

The receptor comes from a girl aged 10 to 17 with multiple sclerosis. The chain carries TRBV21-1 and TRBJ2-1. TRBV21-1 is termed a pseudogene. What was sequenced was blood. CDR3 DNA: TGTGCCAGCAGCAAAGTCTCCGACAATGAGCAGTTCTTC. This sequence encodes CASSKVSDNEQFF.